Listed here are 5 T cell receptor beta chains from one sample, sequenced in a study of blood T cell repertoires in COVID-19. TCRdb's copy holds only in-frame clones and misses some; the assay was immunoSEQ multiplex PCR. This repertoire shows under 200,000 clones, roughly 80% found once; its top ten account for approximately 0.9%. Input material: peripheral blood. The receptors shown here come from a man in his sixties with COVID-19, enrolled during active disease.

DNA for the CDR3: TGTGCCAGCAGCCAGGGACAGCATAGCAATCAGCCCCAGCATTTT. This sequence encodes CASSQGQHSNQPQHF. The chain carries TRBV28 and TRBJ1-5, with 7 bases that match TRBD1. This CDR3 is built from 15 residues. V was clipped by 6 bases and J by 0 bases; unmatched bases: 5. Germline V gene sequence: CDR1 MDHEN, CDR2 SYDVKM.

This clone was seen just once. The rearrangement uses TRBV7-9 and TRBJ2-1; 11 bases agree with TRBD2. The CDR3 is 15 amino acids. In germline, CDR1 is SEHNR, CDR2 FQNEAQ (reference sequence). Losses at the gene ends were 5 bases for V and 9 bases for J; bases not matched to a gene: 9. The CDR3 DNA reads as TGTGCCAGCAGCCGAATTAGCGGGAGGGAGAGTGAGCAGTTCTTC. Protein sequence: CASSRISGRESEQFF.

Comment on this clone: The junction departs from the called germline gene at one end, perhaps through a read error. This rearrangement joins TRBV28 to TRBJ2-7, with TRBD2 identical over 8 bases. The CDR3 runs to 12 residues. Germline assignment: CDR1 MDHEN and CDR2 SYDVKM. In DNA form, the CDR3 reads TGTGCCAGCAGTTTAGTAGGGAGCGGGGGAAACTTC. It encodes CASSLVGSGGNF.

This chain links TRBV6-5 with TRBJ2-7; no firm D call. Germline V CDR1 and CDR2: MNHEY, SVGAGI. The CDR3 extends over 15 amino acids. The V and J ends lost 0 bases and 0 bases respectively, with 9 bases between them. CDR3 bases: TGTGCCAGCAGTTACTCGAGGTGGCTCTCCTACGAGCAGTACTTC. This encodes CASSYSRWLSYEQYF.

There are many counts of this clone. The chain recombines TRBV4-2 with TRBJ2-7; 10 nucleotides match TRBD2. CDR1 is LGHNA and CDR2 is YNFKEQ in the germline V gene. With 8 bases clipped from V and 7 bases from J, the junction kept 5 bases outside the gene matches. The CDR3 is 12 residues long. CDR3 protein: CASASGRGEQYF. In nucleotides, the CDR3 is TGTGCCAGCGCTAGCGGGAGAGGTGAGCAGTACTTC.